This T cell receptor (beta chain) came from a study of cytomegalovirus exposure and HLA in healthy donors. Overall study context: The platform used for the roughly 110 validation repertoires matched that of the approximately 670 first-cohort repertoires, a later analysis reported.

CDR3 length: 15 residues. CDR1 and CDR2 (germline): MNHNY, SVGAGI (reference sequence). Trimming took 7 bases from V and 0 from J, leaving 10 bases between them. TCRdb's copy holds only in-frame clones and misses some; the assay was immunoSEQ multiplex PCR. The sample contains 150,000 to 200,000 clones, roughly 84% of which appear only once. Material for sequencing was PBMCs. The origin of this receptor is a woman aged 18-35 years in good health and CMV-seropositive. V is TRBV6-6 and J is TRBJ1-6; D gene unclear. The CDR3 bases are TGTGCCAGCAATTCTTATAGCTCCTATAATTCACCCCTCCACTTT. It is translated as CASNSYSSYNSPLHF.